These 29 T cell receptor beta chains share one sample of origin, sequenced in a study of blood T cell repertoires in COVID-19. Only in-frame clones appear in the TCRdb table, and some are missing; sequencing was by immunoSEQ multiplex PCR. The sample lists 60,000 or so clones, more than 70% seen once, with approximately 7% in the top ten. Specimen: peripheral blood. These receptors originate from a man aged 55 to 69 with acute or convalescent COVID-19.

This clone was found once. The chain couples TRBV11-3 to TRBJ1-1, with 8 bases that match TRBD1. Germline-derived CDR1 and CDR2 are SGHNT and YENEEA. CDR3 length: 16 amino acids. The J segment lost 4 bases and the V segment lost 6 bases, leaving 13 bases of the junction unmatched. The CDR3, as DNA: TGTGCCAGCAGACCGACCTACAGGGGGACGAGCACTGAAGCTTTCTTT. Its protein is CASRPTYRGTSTEAFF.

The genes are TRBV9 and TRBJ2-5, with D maybe TRBD2 (6 bases). CDR3 length equals 14 residues. The germline V and J ends were trimmed by 3 bases and 1 base, with 10 bases remaining between them. Germline values: CDR1 SGDLS, CDR2 YYNGEE. CDR3 residues: CASSESGSQETQYF. CDR3 nucleotide sequence: TGTGCCAGCAGCGAATCCGGGAGCCAAGAGACCCAGTACTTC.

The gene calls are TRBV19 and TRBJ1-6; D is perhaps TRBD1 (5 bases). Germline V CDR1 and CDR2: LNHDA, SQIVND (reference sequence). The length of the CDR3 is 14 residues. V lost 3 bases and J 3 bases, leaving 6 bases between the germline ends. CDR3 region: CASSMGHYNSPLHF. CDR3 in DNA: TGTGCCAGTAGTATGGGGCACTATAATTCACCCCTCCACTTT.

The rearrangement uses TRBV6-2 or TRBV6-3 and TRBJ1-1, with D possibly matching TRBD1 (6 bases). Germline V lookup: CDR1 MNHEY, CDR2 SVGEGT. V lost 0 bases, J lost 7 bases, and 21 bases lay in between. The CDR3 extends over 17 amino acids. The CDR3 DNA sequence: TGTGCCAGCAGTTACTCGAAGCTCCCCGCCAAGGACAGTGAAGCTTTCTTT. This translates into CASSYSKLPAKDSEAFF.

The J gene is TRBJ1-5, the V gene TRBV4-3, with a tentative D call TRBD1 (5 bases). Trimming cost V 0 bases and J 3 bases, with 12 bases left between them. Germline assignment: CDR1 LGHNA and CDR2 YSLEER. CDR3 length equals 16 residues. DNA for the CDR3: TGCGCCAGCAGCCAAGAGGTTAAGGGGTACAATCAGCCCCAGCATTTT. Its protein product is CASSQEVKGYNQPQHF.

The chain combines TRBV28 with TRBJ2-1; D remains unclear. Deletions cut 3 bases from V and 8 bases from J, with 5 bases between. Germline-derived CDR1 and CDR2 are MDHEN and SYDVKM. The CDR3 has 11 residues. CDR3 sequence (DNA): TGTGCCAGCAGTTTTCTCGATGAGCAGTTCTTC. Protein: CASSFLDEQFF.

The J gene is TRBJ1-1, the V gene TRBV30, with 9 bases matching TRBD1. The junction had 11 bases not matched to a gene; V was cut back by 4 bases and J by 5 bases. The CDR3 is made up of 15 amino acids. Germline V gives CDR1 GTSNPN, CDR2 SVGIG (reference sequence). For the CDR3, the DNA is TGTGCCTGGACCCCGGGACAGGGAGCTCGTACTGAAGCTTTCTTT. This gives the protein CAWTPGQGARTEAFF.

This chain links TRBV18 with TRBJ2-1, with 8 nucleotides matching TRBD1. Trimming at V came to 6 bases and at J to 6 bases, leaving 10 bases not matched to a gene. Germline V lookup: CDR1 KGHSH, CDR2 LQKENI. The CDR3 length is 15 residues. CDR3: CASSQGQARGNEQFF. The CDR3 DNA sequence: TGTGCCAGCTCTCAGGGACAGGCCCGGGGCAATGAGCAGTTCTTC.

The rearrangement joins TRBV3-1 (or the pseudogene TRBV3-2) to TRBJ2-7; 10 bases line up with TRBD1. The CDR3 is made up of 15 amino acids. Trimming removed 3 bases from V and 5 bases from J; junction bases left unmatched: 7. In germline, CDR1 is LGHDT, CDR2 YNNKEL (reference sequence). The CDR3 region has the DNA TGTGCCAGCAGCCAGCCGGGACAGGGGCGGAACGAGCAGTACTTC. It translates to CASSQPGQGRNEQYF.

This clone has only a few counts. The chain employs TRBV6-5 and TRBJ2-1; TRBD2 matches 8 bases. This CDR3 is built from 16 residues. Looked up from germline, CDR1 is MNHEY and CDR2 is SVGAGI. V was pared by 4 bases and J by 4 bases, with 9 bases of the junction left unmatched. CDR3 sequence: CASSFLGGGSYNEQFF. DNA of the CDR3: TGTGCCAGCAGTTTCCTTGGCGGGGGGTCTTACAATGAGCAGTTCTTC.

This chain joins TRBV5-1 and TRBJ1-1; D possibly corresponds to TRBD1 (6 bases). V was trimmed by 4 bases and J by 2 bases, leaving 12 bases between them. This CDR3 comprises 14 residues. The germline V gene encodes CDR1 SGHRS and CDR2 YFSETQ. The CDR3 protein is CASSRDKDNTEAFF. The CDR3 region has the DNA TGCGCCAGCAGCAGGGACAAAGATAACACTGAAGCTTTCTTT. The variable domain in full, completed from reference TRBV5-1 and TRBJ1-1, reads KAGVTQTPRYLIKTRGQQVTLSCSPISGHRSVSWYQQTPGQGLQFLFEYFSETQRNKGNFPGRFSGRQFSNSRSEMNVSTLELGDSALYLCASSRDKDNTEAFFGQGTRLTVV.

This clone was observed a single time. V is TRBV5-1 and J is TRBJ2-3; D gene uncertain. The germline V gene encodes CDR1 SGHRS and CDR2 YFSETQ. The CDR3 sequence is 16 residues long. V lost 9 bases to trimming and J lost 0 bases, with 20 bases between them. The chain's CDR3 is CATPSLPLASTDTQYF. For the CDR3, the DNA is TGCGCCACCCCGTCCTTACCCTTAGCTAGCACAGATACGCAGTATTTT.

V usage is TRBV13 and J usage is TRBJ1-2, with a tentative D call TRBD1 (6 bases). The CDR3 has 18 amino acids. Germline CDR1 is PRHDT and CDR2 is FYEKMQ (reference sequence). The V gene lost 0 bases and the J gene lost 4 bases, with 21 bases spanning the gap. The DNA for the CDR3 is TGTGCCAGCAGCTTAGGCGGCAGGGGCGATTCTATTTGCTATGGCTACACCTTC. Translating gives CASSLGGRGDSICYGYTF.

This clone was recorded only once. This rearrangement joins TRBV12-5 to TRBJ1-4, with a tentative D call TRBD1 (5 bases). The CDR3 length is 14 residues. CDR1 LGHNT and CDR2 FRNRAP come from the germline V gene. V lost 4 bases and J 7 bases, leaving 13 bases between the germline ends. The chain's CDR3 is CASGSGVLGEKLFF. The CDR3 DNA reads TGTGCTAGTGGTTCGGGGGTCCTGGGTGAAAAACTGTTTTTT.

The chain carries TRBV3-1 (or the pseudogene TRBV3-2) and TRBJ1-2; D remains ambiguous. The CDR3 totals 12 residues. Germline loops: CDR1 LGHDT, CDR2 YNNKEL (reference sequence). V was shortened by 0 bases and J by 7 bases, with 6 bases between the two germline ends. For the CDR3, the DNA is TGTGCCAGCAGCCAAGAAGCTGGTGGCTACACCTTC. This codes for CASSQEAGGYTF.

V and J are TRBV5-6 and TRBJ1-1; perhaps TRBD1 as D (6 bases). Trimming shortened V by 0 bases and J by 1 base, and 19 bases separated the two germline ends. CDR1 SGHDT and CDR2 YYEEEE come from the germline V gene. The CDR3 contains 18 residues. The CDR3 sequence is CASSLVGTTGWRNTEAFF. DNA of the CDR3: TGTGCCAGCAGCTTGGTGGGCACTACAGGGTGGAGGAACACTGAAGCTTTCTTT. The whole variable domain, filled in from reference TRBV5-6 and TRBJ1-1, reads DAGVTQSPTHLIKTRGQQVTLRCSPKSGHDTVSWYQQALGQGPQFIFQYYEEEERQRGNFPDRFSGHQFPNYSSELNVNALLLGDSALYLCASSLVGTTGWRNTEAFFGQGTRLTVV.

The CDR3, as DNA: TGTGCCAGCAGCTTAGTGGGGACAGACAATTCACCCCTCCACTTT. Amino acids: CASSLVGTDNSPLHF. The rearrangement links TRBV7-2 to TRBJ1-6; 7 positions match TRBD1. CDR1 is SGHTA, CDR2 FQGNSA, per germline. This CDR3 has 15 residues. Trimming cost V 1 base and J 7 bases; bases outside gene matches: 4.

The chain combines TRBV19 with TRBJ1-3, with TRBD1 matching over 9 bases. The germline CDR1 and CDR2 sequences are LNHDA and SQIVND (reference sequence). Unmatched junction bases numbered 7, after V lost 11 bases and J lost 2 bases. There are 14 residues in the CDR3. The CDR3 loop reads CACWGTGTGNTIYF. For the CDR3, the DNA is TGTGCCTGTTGGGGGACAGGGACTGGAAACACCATATATTTT.

The rearrangement joins TRBV12-3 or TRBV12-4 to TRBJ1-6; no reliable D call. The CDR3 has 12 residues. V was shortened by 4 bases and J by 10 bases, with 8 bases between the two germline ends. CDR3 region: CASSSSSSPLHF. For the CDR3, the DNA is TGTGCCAGCAGTTCCAGTAGCTCACCCCTCCACTTT.

On this clone itself: At one of its ends the junction is not consistent with the germline gene, which may arise from a read error. The V and J genes are TRBV6-2 or TRBV6-3 and TRBJ2-5; tentatively, D is TRBD2 (7 bases). CDR1 and CDR2 from the germline V gene are MNHEY and SVGEGT. The CDR3 is 12 residues long. The CDR3 region has the DNA TGTGCCACCAGTAAGGGGGGGTTGACCCAGTACTTC. It specifies CATSKGGLTQYF.

V is TRBV4-3 and J is TRBJ2-7, with D uncertain. CDR1 is LGHNA and CDR2 is YSLEER in the germline V gene. The V gene lost 4 bases and the J gene lost 4 bases, with 14 bases spanning the gap. This CDR3 is built from 14 residues. CDR3 coding DNA: TGCGCCAGCAGCCCGTCGCCGGGTACTTACGAGCAGTACTTC. Protein: CASSPSPGTYEQYF.

The chain recombines TRBV4-3 with TRBJ1-6, with TRBD1 matching 8 bases. The CDR3 loop spans 14 amino acids. V lost 5 bases to trimming and J lost 6 bases; unmatched junction nucleotides: 3. Germline lookup yields CDR1 LGHNA and CDR2 YSLEER. CDR3 amino acids: CASSRDRTNSPLHF. CDR3 in DNA: TGCGCCAGCAGCAGGGACAGGACTAATTCACCCCTCCACTTT.

This clone has more than one count but fewer than ten. The chain carries TRBV19 and TRBJ2-7, with D possibly being TRBD1 (5 bases). This CDR3 has 14 residues. Per germline, CDR1 LNHDA and CDR2 SQIVND (reference sequence). The V and J ends lost 5 bases and 2 bases respectively, with 13 bases between them. The CDR3 is CASSPQGTTYEQYF. DNA for the CDR3: TGTGCCAGTAGTCCCCAGGGAACCACCTACGAGCAGTACTTC.

The rearrangement links TRBV14 to TRBJ2-3, with 7 positions matching TRBD2. The germline V gene has CDR1 SGHDN and CDR2 FVKESK. V was pared by 0 bases and J by 1 base, with 4 bases of the junction left unmatched. The CDR3 is made up of 16 amino acids. The CDR3 spells CASSQDPRGGTDTQYF. CDR3 nucleotide sequence: TGTGCCAGCAGCCAAGATCCCCGGGGGGGCACAGATACGCAGTATTTT.

V usage is TRBV2 and J usage is TRBJ2-5; 9 bases match TRBD2. This CDR3 has 14 amino acids. CDR1 is SNHLY, CDR2 FYNNEI, per germline. The V and J ends lost 8 bases and 4 bases, in that order; junction bases with no gene match: 8. The CDR3 bases are TGTGCCAGCCACAAAGCGGGGGGCGTAGAGACCCAGTACTTC. Protein product: CASHKAGGVETQYF.

In this sample, this clone turned up once. V usage is TRBV6-5 and J usage is TRBJ1-6, with a weak D call TRBD1 (5 bases). CDR1 and CDR2 from the germline V gene are MNHEY and SVGAGI. Trimming stripped 2 bases from V and 7 bases from J, with 15 bases between. CDR3 size: 16 residues. CDR3 nucleotide sequence: TGTGCCAGCAGTTACGCCCAGGGAGGGTGGAATTCACCCCTCCACTTT. It encodes CASSYAQGGWNSPLHF.

The chain combines TRBV12-3 or TRBV12-4 with TRBJ2-5, with D maybe TRBD1 (6 bases). The V end was cut by 3 bases, the J end by 7 bases, with 6 bases between. The CDR3 is 11 residues long. The CDR3 reads CASSLTGTQYF. The CDR3 bases are TGTGCCAGCAGTTTGACAGGGACCCAGTACTTC.

The rearrangement links TRBV30 to TRBJ1-2; no definite D call. The CDR3 is 12 amino acids. V gave up 1 base and J gave up 6 bases, with 9 bases separating them. CDR1 GTSNPN and CDR2 SVGIG come from the germline V gene (reference sequence). The CDR3 reads CAWSDSSDGYTF. The DNA of the CDR3 is TGTGCCTGGAGTGATTCGTCGGATGGCTACACCTTC. The whole variable domain, filled in from reference TRBV30 and TRBJ1-2, reads SQTIHQWPATLVQPVGSPLSLECTVEGTSNPNLYWYRQAAGRGLQLLFYSVGIGQISSEVPQNLSASRPQDRQFILSSKKLLLSDSGFYLCAWSDSSDGYTFGSGTRLTVV.

The chain employs TRBV19 and TRBJ2-7, with TRBD1 matching 9 bases. This CDR3 region has 14 residues. Looked up from germline, CDR1 is LNHDA and CDR2 is SQIVND (reference sequence). J gave up 6 bases and V 6 bases, and 9 bases lay outside the gene matches. The CDR3, as DNA: TGTGCCAGTAGATCGTCGGACAGGGGCAGCGAGCAGTACTTC. Amino acid sequence: CASRSSDRGSEQYF. Looking up the rest from reference TRBV19 and TRBJ2-7 gives the full variable domain: DGGITQSPKYLFRKEGQNVTLSCEQNLNHDAMYWYRQDPGQGLRLIYYSQIVNDFQKGDIAEGYSVSREKKESFPLTVTSAQKNPTAFYLCASRSSDRGSEQYFGPGTRLTVT.